This T cell receptor beta chain was captured in a study of cytomegalovirus exposure and HLA in healthy donors. The PCR employed 60 Vbeta primers together with 13 Jbeta primers. Using immunoSEQ multiplex PCR, the repertoire was profiled, and TCRdb retains in-frame clones only, with some absent. The sample includes approximately 190,000 clones, about four fifths of them seen just once. With V trimmed by 5 bases and J by 6 bases, 7 bases remained unmatched. CDR1 is SEHNR and CDR2 is FQNEAQ in the germline V gene (reference sequence). The length of the CDR3 is 15 residues. This rearrangement joins TRBV7-9 to TRBJ1-6, with 7 bases identical to TRBD1. The receptor's source is a man aged 35-49 years in good health and CMV-seropositive. The sample taken for sequencing was PBMCs. In DNA, the CDR3 is TGTGCCAGCAGCCTTCCGACAGGGAGTAATTCACCCCTCCACTTT. Its protein product is CASSLPTGSNSPLHF.